Listed below are T cell receptor beta chains from one sample, sequenced in a study of early T cells in non-severe SARS-CoV-2 infection. TCRdb independently ran MiXCR on the 5' RACE reads; one entry per CDR3 protein. The sample records approximately 81,000 distinct CDR3 sequences, roughly 13% being singletons. The sequenced material came from whole blood. These TCRs come from an adult who was a healthcare worker with PCR-confirmed SARS-CoV-2 infection or an uninfected control (not recorded which). The CDR3 runs from the conserved cysteine through the conserved F or W. The D gene is left open where the match is weak. Where a row states a size, it is once, few, many or the class of an expanded clone; other rows omit it.

J gene: TRBJ1-4
D gene: -
CDR3 length: 11
V gene: TRBV29-1
clone size: -
CDR3 protein: CSVKTNFELFF
CDR3 DNA: TGCAGCGTGAAAACAAATTTCGAACTGTTTTTT

J gene: TRBJ1-2
D gene: -
CDR3 length: 14
V gene: TRBV9
clone size: many
CDR3 protein: CASSVGLQQRGYTF
CDR3 DNA: TGTGCCAGCAGCGTAGGACTACAACAACGGGGCTACACCTTC

J gene: TRBJ1-2
D gene: -
CDR3 length: 13
V gene: TRBV12-3/TRBV12-4
clone size: few
CDR3 protein: CASSLLRGYGYTF
CDR3 DNA: TGTGCCAGCTCGCTTCTGAGGGGCTATGGCTACACCTTC

J gene: TRBJ2-3
D gene: TRBD2
CDR3 length: 17
V gene: TRBV7-2
clone size: -
CDR3 protein: CASSPQLAGGLRDTQYF
CDR3 DNA: TGTGCCAGCAGCCCCCAACTAGCGGGAGGCCTAAGAGATACGCAGTATTTT

J gene: TRBJ2-1
D gene: TRBD2
CDR3 length: 15
V gene: TRBV7-2
clone size: few
CDR3 protein: CASSTSGGRVNEQFF
CDR3 DNA: TGTGCCAGCAGCACAAGCGGGGGCAGGGTCAATGAGCAGTTCTTC

J gene: TRBJ2-6
D gene: TRBD2
CDR3 length: 19
V gene: TRBV3-1
clone size: many
CDR3 protein: CASSQHGLAGMTGANVLTF
CDR3 DNA: TGTGCCAGCAGCCAACATGGCCTAGCGGGAATGACTGGGGCCAACGTCCTGACTTTC

J gene: TRBJ2-1
D gene: TRBD2
CDR3 length: 18
V gene: TRBV29-1
clone size: -
CDR3 protein: CSAAHSSGWSGNRNEQFF
CDR3 DNA: TGCAGCGCCGCACACTCTTCCGGGTGGAGCGGGAATCGCAATGAGCAGTTCTTC

J gene: TRBJ2-7
D gene: -
CDR3 length: 14
V gene: TRBV4-2
clone size: few
CDR3 protein: CASSQEGASYEQYF
CDR3 DNA: TGTGCCAGCAGCCAAGAAGGCGCTTCTTACGAGCAGTACTTC

J gene: TRBJ1-2
D gene: TRBD1
CDR3 length: 16
V gene: TRBV5-1
clone size: -
CDR3 protein: CASSLGQGRSNYGYTF
CDR3 DNA: TGCGCCAGCTCTCTGGGACAGGGAAGATCTAACTATGGCTACACCTTC

J gene: TRBJ2-1
D gene: -
CDR3 length: 12
V gene: TRBV5-1
clone size: once
CDR3 protein: CVSSLERNEQFF
CDR3 DNA: TGCGTCAGCAGCTTGGAGCGGAATGAGCAGTTCTTC

J gene: TRBJ2-4
D gene: TRBD2
CDR3 length: 12
V gene: TRBV29-1
clone size: few
CDR3 protein: CSGEDGEGFQYF
CDR3 DNA: TGCAGCGGGGAGGACGGGGAGGGTTTTCAGTACTTC

J gene: TRBJ2-7
D gene: TRBD1
CDR3 length: 15
V gene: TRBV7-6
clone size: few
CDR3 protein: CASSLGTGSSYEQYF
CDR3 DNA: TGTGCCAGCAGCTTAGGGACAGGGAGCTCCTACGAGCAGTACTTC

J gene: TRBJ2-1
D gene: TRBD2
CDR3 length: 16
V gene: TRBV11-2
clone size: -
CDR3 protein: CANSSLAGGTYNEQFF
CDR3 DNA: TGTGCCAACAGTTCTTTAGCGGGGGGCACCTACAATGAGCAGTTCTTC

J gene: TRBJ2-7
D gene: TRBD1
CDR3 length: 14
V gene: TRBV7-9
clone size: few
CDR3 protein: CASSSGQGVHEQYF
CDR3 DNA: TGTGCCAGCAGCTCGGGACAGGGGGTCCACGAGCAGTACTTC

J gene: TRBJ2-7
D gene: -
CDR3 length: 15
V gene: TRBV12-5
clone size: -
CDR3 protein: CASGLPTLQGHEQYF
CDR3 DNA: TGTGCTAGTGGTTTGCCCACTCTACAGGGCCACGAGCAGTACTTC

J gene: TRBJ1-4
D gene: -
CDR3 length: 14
V gene: TRBV12-3/TRBV12-4
clone size: -
CDR3 protein: CASSLGRGTEKLFF
CDR3 DNA: TGTGCCAGCAGTCTCGGGAGGGGGACTGAAAAACTGTTTTTT

J gene: TRBJ1-5
D gene: -
CDR3 length: 15
V gene: TRBV6-1
clone size: -
CDR3 protein: CASSGGRYSNQPQHF
CDR3 DNA: TGTGCCAGCAGTGGCGGACGGTATAGCAATCAGCCCCAGCATTTT

J gene: TRBJ1-1
D gene: -
CDR3 length: 14
V gene: TRBV11-2
clone size: -
CDR3 protein: CASVNTKSNTEAFF
CDR3 DNA: TGTGCCAGCGTGAATACCAAATCGAACACTGAAGCTTTCTTT

J gene: TRBJ2-1
D gene: TRBD2
CDR3 length: 17
V gene: TRBV7-9
clone size: many
CDR3 protein: CASSLGLSGGAYNEQFF
CDR3 DNA: TGTGCCAGCAGCTTAGGGCTTAGCGGGGGAGCGTACAATGAGCAGTTCTTC

J gene: TRBJ2-3
D gene: -
CDR3 length: 13
V gene: TRBV7-9
clone size: many
CDR3 protein: CASSLDGRDTQYF
CDR3 DNA: TGTGCCAGCAGCTTAGACGGCCGAGATACGCAGTATTTT

J gene: TRBJ2-7
D gene: TRBD1
CDR3 length: 16
V gene: TRBV5-1
clone size: -
CDR3 protein: CASSTGQGTRQYEQYF
CDR3 DNA: TGCGCCAGCAGCACGGGACAGGGGACTAGGCAATACGAGCAGTACTTC

J gene: TRBJ1-2
D gene: -
CDR3 length: 16
V gene: TRBV27
clone size: many
CDR3 protein: CASSQEGTKFHYGYTF
CDR3 DNA: TGTGCCAGCAGTCAGGAAGGCACCAAGTTTCACTATGGCTACACCTTC

J gene: TRBJ2-1
D gene: TRBD2
CDR3 length: 14
V gene: TRBV27
clone size: many
CDR3 protein: CASSLASGSIEQFF
CDR3 DNA: TGTGCCAGCAGTTTGGCTAGCGGGAGCATTGAGCAGTTCTTC

J gene: TRBJ2-3
D gene: -
CDR3 length: 15
V gene: TRBV5-1
clone size: few
CDR3 protein: CASSLDSPPGNTQYF
CDR3 DNA: TGCGCCAGCAGCTTGGACAGTCCTCCTGGAAATACGCAGTATTTT

J gene: TRBJ1-4
D gene: -
CDR3 length: 11
V gene: TRBV11-2
clone size: once
CDR3 protein: CASSFSEKLFF
CDR3 DNA: TGTGCCAGCAGCTTCAGCGAAAAACTGTTTTTT

J gene: TRBJ2-2
D gene: -
CDR3 length: 14
V gene: TRBV4-1
clone size: few
CDR3 protein: CASRGAANTGELFF
CDR3 DNA: TGCGCCAGCAGAGGGGCAGCGAACACCGGGGAGCTGTTTTTT